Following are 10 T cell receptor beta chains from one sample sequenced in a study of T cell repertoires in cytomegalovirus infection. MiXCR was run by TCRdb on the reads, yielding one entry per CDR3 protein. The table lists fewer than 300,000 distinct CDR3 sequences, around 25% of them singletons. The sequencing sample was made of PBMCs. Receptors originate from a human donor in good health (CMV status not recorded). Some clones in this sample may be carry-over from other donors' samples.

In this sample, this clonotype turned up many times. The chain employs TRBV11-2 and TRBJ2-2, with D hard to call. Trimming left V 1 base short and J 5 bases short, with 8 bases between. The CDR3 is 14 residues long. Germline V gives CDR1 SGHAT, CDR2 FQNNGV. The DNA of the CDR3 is TGTGCCAGCAGCTTAGGTTTGGCGACCGGGGAGCTGTTTTTT. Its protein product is CASSLGLATGELFF.

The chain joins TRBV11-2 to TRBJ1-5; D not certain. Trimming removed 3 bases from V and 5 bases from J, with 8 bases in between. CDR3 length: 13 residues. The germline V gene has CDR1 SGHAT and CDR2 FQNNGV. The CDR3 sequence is CASSLNSYQPQHF. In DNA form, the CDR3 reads TGTGCCAGCAGCTTGAACAGCTATCAGCCCCAGCATTTT.

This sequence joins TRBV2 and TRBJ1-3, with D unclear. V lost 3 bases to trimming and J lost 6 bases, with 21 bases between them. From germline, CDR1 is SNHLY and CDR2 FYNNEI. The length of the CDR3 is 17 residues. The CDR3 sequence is CASSEGWSALGENTIYF. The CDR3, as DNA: TGTGCCAGCAGTGAGGGGTGGAGCGCCCTGGGTGAAAACACCATATATTTT.

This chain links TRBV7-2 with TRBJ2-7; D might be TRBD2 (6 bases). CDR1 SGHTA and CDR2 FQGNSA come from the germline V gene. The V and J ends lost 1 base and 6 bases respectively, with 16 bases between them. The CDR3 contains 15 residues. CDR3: CASSLVAGSGGEQYF. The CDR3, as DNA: TGTGCCAGCAGCTTAGTGGCCGGGAGCGGCGGCGAGCAGTACTTC. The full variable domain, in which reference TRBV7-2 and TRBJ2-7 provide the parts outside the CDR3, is GAGVSQSPSNKVTEKGKDVELRCDPISGHTALYWYRQSLGQGLEFLIYFQGNSAPDKSGLPSDRFSAERTGGSVSTLTIQRTQQEDSAVYLCASSLVAGSGGEQYFGPGTRLTVT.

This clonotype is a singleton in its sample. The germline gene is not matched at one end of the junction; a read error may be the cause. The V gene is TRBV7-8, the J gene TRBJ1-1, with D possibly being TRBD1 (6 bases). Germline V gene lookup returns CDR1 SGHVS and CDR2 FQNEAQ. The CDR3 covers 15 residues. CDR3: CASSLLRGANPEAFF. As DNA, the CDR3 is TGTGCCAGCAGCTTATTACGGGGGGCGAACCCTGAAGCTTTCTTT. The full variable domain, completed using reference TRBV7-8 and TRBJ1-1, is GAGVSQSPRYKVAKRGQDVALRCDPISGHVSLFWYQQALGQGPEFLTYFQNEAQLDKSGLPSDRFFAERPEGSVSTLKIQRTQQEDSAVYLCASSLLRGANPEAFFGQGTRLTVV.

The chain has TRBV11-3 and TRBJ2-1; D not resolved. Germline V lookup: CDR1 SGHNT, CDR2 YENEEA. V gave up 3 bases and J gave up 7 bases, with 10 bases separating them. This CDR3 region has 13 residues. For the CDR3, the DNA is TGTGCCAGCAGCTTCTCCGGATGGAATGAGCAGTTCTTC. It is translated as CASSFSGWNEQFF.

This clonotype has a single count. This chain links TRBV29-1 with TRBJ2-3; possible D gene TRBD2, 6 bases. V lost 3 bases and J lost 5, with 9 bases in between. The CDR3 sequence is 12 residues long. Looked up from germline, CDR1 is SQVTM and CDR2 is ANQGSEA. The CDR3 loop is CSVERRGDTQYF. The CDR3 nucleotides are TGCAGCGTTGAGCGGAGGGGAGATACGCAGTATTTT.

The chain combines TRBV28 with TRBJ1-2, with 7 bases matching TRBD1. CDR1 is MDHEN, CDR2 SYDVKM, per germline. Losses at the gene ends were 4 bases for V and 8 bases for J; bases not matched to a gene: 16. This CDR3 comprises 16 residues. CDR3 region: CASSSYLTGFVGGYTF. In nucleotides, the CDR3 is TGTGCCAGCAGTTCGTACCTGACAGGGTTTGTCGGAGGCTACACCTTC.

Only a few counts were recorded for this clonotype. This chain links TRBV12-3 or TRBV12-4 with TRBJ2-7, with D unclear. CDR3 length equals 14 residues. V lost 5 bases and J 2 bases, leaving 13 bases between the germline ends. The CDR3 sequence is CASSPWTGTYEQYF. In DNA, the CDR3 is TGTGCCAGCAGTCCTTGGACCGGAACCTACGAGCAGTACTTC.

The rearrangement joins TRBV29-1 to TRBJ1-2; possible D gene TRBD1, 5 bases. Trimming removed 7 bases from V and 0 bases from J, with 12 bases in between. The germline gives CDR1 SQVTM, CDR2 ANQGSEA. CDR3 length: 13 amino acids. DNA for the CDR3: TGCAGCGCTGCGGCAGGGACTAACTATGGCTACACCTTC. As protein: CSAAAGTNYGYTF.